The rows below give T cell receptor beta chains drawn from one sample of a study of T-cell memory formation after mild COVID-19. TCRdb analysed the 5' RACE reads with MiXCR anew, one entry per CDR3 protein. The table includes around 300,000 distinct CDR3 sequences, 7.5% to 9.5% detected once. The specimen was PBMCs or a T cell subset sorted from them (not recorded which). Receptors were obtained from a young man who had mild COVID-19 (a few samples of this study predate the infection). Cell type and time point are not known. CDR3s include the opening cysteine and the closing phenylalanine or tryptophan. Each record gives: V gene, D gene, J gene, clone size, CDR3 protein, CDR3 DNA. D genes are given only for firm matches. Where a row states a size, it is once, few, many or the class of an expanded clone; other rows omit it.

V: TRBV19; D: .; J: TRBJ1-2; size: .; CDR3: CASSIKAWATYGYTF; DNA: TGTGCCAGTAGTATAAAGGCGTGGGCAACCTATGGCTACACCTTC
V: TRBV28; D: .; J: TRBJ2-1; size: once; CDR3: CASSLEGTFGNEQFF; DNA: TGTGCCAGCAGTTTAGAGGGAACGTTTGGCAATGAGCAGTTCTTC
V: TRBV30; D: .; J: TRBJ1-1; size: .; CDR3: CAYTPLPGRTGGAFF; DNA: TGTGCCTACACACCCCTCCCTGGCAGGACCGGTGGAGCTTTCTTT
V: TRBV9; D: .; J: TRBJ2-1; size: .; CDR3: CASSVAGEPVWDEQFF; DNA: TGTGCCAGCAGCGTAGCGGGGGAGCCTGTTTGGGATGAGCAGTTCTTC
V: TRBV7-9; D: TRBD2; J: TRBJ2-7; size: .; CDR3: CASGMRGSYEQYF; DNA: TGTGCCAGCGGCATGCGGGGGTCCTACGAGCAGTACTTC
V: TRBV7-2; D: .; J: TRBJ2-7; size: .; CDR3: CASSLGPTPLEQYF; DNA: TGTGCCAGCAGCCTCGGACCCACACCCCTCGAGCAGTACTTC
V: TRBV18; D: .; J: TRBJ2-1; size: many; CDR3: CASSPGGGSGLYNEQFF; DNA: TGTGCCAGCTCACCGGGGGGTGGATCAGGTCTCTACAATGAGCAGTTCTTC
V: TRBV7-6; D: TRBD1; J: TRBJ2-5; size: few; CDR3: CASRKTGGWETQYF; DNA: TGTGCCAGCAGAAAGACAGGGGGCTGGGAGACCCAGTACTTC
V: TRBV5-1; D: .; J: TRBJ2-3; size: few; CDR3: CASSSWYDTQYF; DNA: TGCGCCAGCAGCTCCTGGTACGATACGCAGTATTTT
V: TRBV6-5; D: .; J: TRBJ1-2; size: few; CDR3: CAVRDAGPYGYTF; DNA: TGTGCCGTCCGGGACGCCGGCCCCTATGGCTACACCTTC
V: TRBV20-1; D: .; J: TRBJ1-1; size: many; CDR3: CSARDIGAEAFF; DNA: TGCAGTGCTAGAGATATCGGGGCTGAAGCTTTCTTT
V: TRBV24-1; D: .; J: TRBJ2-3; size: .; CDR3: CATSDPPTDTQYF; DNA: TGTGCCACCAGTGATCCCCCCACAGATACGCAGTATTTT
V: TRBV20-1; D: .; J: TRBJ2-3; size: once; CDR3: CSARFSRGTDTQYF; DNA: TGCAGTGCTAGGTTCAGTCGTGGCACAGATACGCAGTATTTT
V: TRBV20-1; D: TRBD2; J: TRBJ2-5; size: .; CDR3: CSADRGGVETQYF; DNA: TGCAGTGCAGACCGGGGAGGGGTGGAGACCCAGTACTTC
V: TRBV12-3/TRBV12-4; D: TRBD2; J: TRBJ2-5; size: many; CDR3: CASRPGLAGVSYQETQYF; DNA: TGTGCCAGCAGACCCGGACTAGCGGGGGTATCGTACCAAGAGACCCAGTACTTC
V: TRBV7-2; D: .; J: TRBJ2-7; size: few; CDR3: CASSLVQGHYEQYF; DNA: TGTGCCAGCAGCTTAGTGCAGGGCCATTACGAGCAGTACTTC
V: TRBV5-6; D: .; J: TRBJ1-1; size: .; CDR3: CASSLVQAGAEAFF; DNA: TGTGCCAGCAGCTTGGTCCAAGCAGGCGCTGAAGCTTTCTTT
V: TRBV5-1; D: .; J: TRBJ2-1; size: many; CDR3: CASSFSPGAYNEQFF; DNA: TGCGCCAGCAGCTTCTCGCCAGGCGCTTACAATGAGCAGTTCTTC
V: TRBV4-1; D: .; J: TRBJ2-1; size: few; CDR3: CASRPPGQLYNEQFF; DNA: TGCGCCAGCCGGCCTCCCGGGCAGCTGTACAATGAGCAGTTCTTC
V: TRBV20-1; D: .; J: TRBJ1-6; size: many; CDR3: CSARDSQILTLHF; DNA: TGCAGTGCTAGAGACAGTCAAATTCTTACCCTCCACTTT
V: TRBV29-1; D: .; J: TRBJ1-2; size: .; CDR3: CSAERGVENYGYTF; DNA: TGCAGCGCCGAACGAGGGGTGGAGAACTATGGCTACACCTTC
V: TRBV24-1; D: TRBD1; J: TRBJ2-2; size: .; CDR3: CATSDVQGIPANTGELFF; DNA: TGTGCCACCAGTGATGTACAGGGGATCCCTGCGAACACCGGGGAGCTGTTTTTT
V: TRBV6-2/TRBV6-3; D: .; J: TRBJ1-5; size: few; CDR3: CASALTGNQPQHF; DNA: TGTGCCAGCGCGCTGACGGGGAATCAGCCCCAGCATTTT
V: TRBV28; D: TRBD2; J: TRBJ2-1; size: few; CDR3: CASTASGVDNEQFF; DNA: TGTGCCAGCACCGCGAGCGGGGTCGACAATGAGCAGTTCTTC
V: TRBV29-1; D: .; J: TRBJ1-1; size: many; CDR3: CSAEDGMNTEAFF; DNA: TGCAGCGCGGAAGACGGGATGAACACTGAAGCTTTCTTT
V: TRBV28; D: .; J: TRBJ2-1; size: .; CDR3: CASTGQGLINEQFF; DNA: TGTGCCAGCACCGGGCAGGGGCTGATCAATGAGCAGTTCTTC
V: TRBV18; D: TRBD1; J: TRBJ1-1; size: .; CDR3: CASSPQTGVLDTEAFF; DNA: TGTGCCAGCTCACCACAGACAGGGGTCTTGGACACTGAAGCTTTCTTT
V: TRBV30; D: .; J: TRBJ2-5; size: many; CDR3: CAWSVQGETQYF; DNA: TGTGCCTGGAGTGTACAGGGTGAGACCCAGTACTTC
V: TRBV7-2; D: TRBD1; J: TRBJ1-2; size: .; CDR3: CASSSADRSKGYTF; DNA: TGTGCCAGCAGCTCTGCGGACAGGTCGAAGGGCTACACCTTC
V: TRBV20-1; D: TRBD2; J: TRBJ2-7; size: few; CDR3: CSYPRRGGYEQYF; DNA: TGCAGTTACCCTAGGCGGGGGGGCTACGAGCAGTACTTC
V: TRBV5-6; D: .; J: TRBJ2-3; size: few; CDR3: CASSLHGTDTQYF; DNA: TGTGCCAGCAGCTTGCATGGCACAGATACGCAGTATTTT
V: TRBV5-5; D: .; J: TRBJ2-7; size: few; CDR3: CASRQTGMLTYEQYF; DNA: TGTGCCAGCAGACAAACAGGGATGCTCACCTACGAGCAGTACTTC
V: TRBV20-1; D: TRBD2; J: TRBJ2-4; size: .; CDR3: CSGEGGGVAKNIQYF; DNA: TGCAGTGGAGAGGGCGGGGGGGTAGCCAAAAACATTCAGTACTTC
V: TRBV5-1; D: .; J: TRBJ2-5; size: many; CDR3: CASSLAGGPGETQYF; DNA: TGCGCCAGCAGCTTGGCCGGGGGGCCAGGGGAGACCCAGTACTTC
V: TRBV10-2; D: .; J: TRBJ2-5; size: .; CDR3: CASKGGLETQYF; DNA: TGCGCCAGCAAGGGGGGCCTGGAGACCCAGTACTTC
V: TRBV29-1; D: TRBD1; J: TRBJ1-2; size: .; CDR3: CSVVRGQAGYTF; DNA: TGCAGCGTTGTGAGGGGGCAGGCTGGCTACACCTTC
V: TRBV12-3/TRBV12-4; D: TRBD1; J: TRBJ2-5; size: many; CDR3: CASSTSGTGVETQYF; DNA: TGTGCCAGCAGTACGTCCGGGACAGGGGTTGAGACCCAGTACTTC
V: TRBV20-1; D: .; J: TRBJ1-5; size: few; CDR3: CSVTTMEGNQPQHF; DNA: TGCAGTGTCACGACAATGGAGGGCAATCAGCCCCAGCATTTT
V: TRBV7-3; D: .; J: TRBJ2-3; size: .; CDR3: CASSLVSTDTQYF; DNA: TGTGCCAGCAGCTTAGTCTCCACAGATACGCAGTATTTT
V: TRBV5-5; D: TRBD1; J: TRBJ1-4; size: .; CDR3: CASSSTGRIEKLFF; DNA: TGTGCCAGCAGCTCGACAGGGAGGATTGAAAAACTGTTTTTT
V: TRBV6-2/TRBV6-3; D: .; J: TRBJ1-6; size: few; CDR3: CAATYGAYNSPLHF; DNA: TGTGCCGCAACCTACGGAGCCTATAATTCACCCCTCCACTTT
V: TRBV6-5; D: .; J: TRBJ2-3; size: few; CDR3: CASRRGGYGTDTQYF; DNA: TGTGCCAGCAGAAGGGGGGGGTACGGCACAGATACGCAGTATTTT
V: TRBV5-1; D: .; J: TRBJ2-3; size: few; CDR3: CASSSASAGDTQYF; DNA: TGCGCCAGCAGCTCGGCCAGCGCCGGTGATACGCAGTATTTT
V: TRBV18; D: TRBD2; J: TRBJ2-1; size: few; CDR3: CASSPSGGLSSYNEQFF; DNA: TGTGCCAGCTCACCGAGCGGGGGTCTCAGCTCCTACAATGAGCAGTTCTTC
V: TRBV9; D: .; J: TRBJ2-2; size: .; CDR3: CASSATGTGELFF; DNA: TGTGCCAGCAGCGCCACTGGCACCGGGGAGCTGTTTTTT
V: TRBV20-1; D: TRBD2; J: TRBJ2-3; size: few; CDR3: CSVRLGRGAGDTQYF; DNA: TGCAGTGTTCGACTTGGGCGGGGGGCCGGAGATACGCAGTATTTT
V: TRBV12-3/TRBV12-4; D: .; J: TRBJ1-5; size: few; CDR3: CASSFGPSGPQHF; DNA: TGTGCCAGCAGTTTCGGACCTTCGGGGCCCCAGCATTTT
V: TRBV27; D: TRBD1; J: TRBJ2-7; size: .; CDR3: CASSPPDDRGHEQYF; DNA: TGTGCCAGCAGCCCCCCGGACGACAGGGGCCACGAGCAGTACTTC
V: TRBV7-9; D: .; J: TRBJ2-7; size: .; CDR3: CASSLSSPGEQYF; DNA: TGTGCCAGCAGCTTAAGCTCGCCGGGGGAGCAGTACTTC